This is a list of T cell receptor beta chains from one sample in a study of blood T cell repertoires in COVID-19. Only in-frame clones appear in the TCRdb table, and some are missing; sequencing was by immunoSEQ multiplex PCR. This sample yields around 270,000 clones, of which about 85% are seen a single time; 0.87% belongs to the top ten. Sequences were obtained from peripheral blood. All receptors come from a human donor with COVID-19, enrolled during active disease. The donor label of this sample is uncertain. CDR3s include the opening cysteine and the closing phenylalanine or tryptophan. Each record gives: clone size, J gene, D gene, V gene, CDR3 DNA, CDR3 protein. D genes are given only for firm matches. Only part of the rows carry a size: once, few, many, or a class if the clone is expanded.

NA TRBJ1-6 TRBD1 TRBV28 TGTGCCAGCAGTTTAGGGGGAGGGGGACAGGGGATTTCACCCCTCCACTTT CASSLGGGGQGISPLHF
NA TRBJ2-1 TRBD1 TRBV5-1 TGCGCCAGCAGCTTGGGGGACAGGGAAGTTGTTGAGCAGTTCTTC CASSLGDREVVEQFF
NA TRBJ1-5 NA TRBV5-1 TGCGCCAGCAGCTTACAGGGCGGCAATCAGCCCCAGCATTTT CASSLQGGNQPQHF
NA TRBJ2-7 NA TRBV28 TGTGCCAGCAGTTTAAGGGGGTACGAGCAGTACTTC CASSLRGYEQYF
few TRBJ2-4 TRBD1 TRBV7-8 TGTGCCAGCAGCCGGACAGGGGAAAACATTCAGTACTTC CASSRTGENIQYF
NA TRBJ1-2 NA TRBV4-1 TGCGCCAGCAGCCAGTACGCCCGGGGACTGCCGTATGGCTACACCTTC CASSQYARGLPYGYTF
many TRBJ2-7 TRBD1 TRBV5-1 TGCGCCAGCAGCTTGGGGAGGACAGGGGGTCGGGACGAGCAGTACTTC CASSLGRTGGRDEQYF
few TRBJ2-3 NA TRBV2 TGTGCCAGCAGTGAAGACGGGAGAAGCACAGATACGCAGTATTTT CASSEDGRSTDTQYF
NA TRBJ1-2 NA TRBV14 TGTGCCAGCAGCCAAGATATTAGGGGAATCTATGGCTACACCTTC CASSQDIRGIYGYTF
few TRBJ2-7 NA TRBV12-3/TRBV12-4 TGTGCCAGCACCTCCCAGGGAAGGGGCGGGCAGTACTTC CASTSQGRGGQYF
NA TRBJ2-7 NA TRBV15 TGTGCCACCAGCAGAGGGGGAGACTGGGAGCAGTACTTC CATSRGGDWEQYF
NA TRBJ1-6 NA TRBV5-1 TGCGCCAGCAGCATGGGGAAACAGAGTAATTCACCCCTCCACTTT CASSMGKQSNSPLHF
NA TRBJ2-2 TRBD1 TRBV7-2 TGTGCCAGCAGCCCCGACAGGGTAGCTACCGGGGAGCTGTTTTTT CASSPDRVATGELFF
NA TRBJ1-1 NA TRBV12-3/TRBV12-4 TGTGCCAGCGAGACACAAATGAACACTGAAGCTTTCTTT CASETQMNTEAFF
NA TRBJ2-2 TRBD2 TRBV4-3 TGCGCCAGCAGCCTACAGGGACTAGCGGCGAACACCGGGGAGCTGTTTTTT CASSLQGLAANTGELFF
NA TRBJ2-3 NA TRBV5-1 TGCGCCAGCAGCTTGGGTCTCGGCGGGACAGATACGCAGTATTTT CASSLGLGGTDTQYF
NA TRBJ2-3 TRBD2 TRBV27 TGTGCCAGCAACCCTAGCGGGAGGGCAACAGATACGCAGTATTTT CASNPSGRATDTQYF
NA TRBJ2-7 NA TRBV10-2 TGCGCCAGCAGTGAGTCGACAATCTACGAGCAGTACTTC CASSESTIYEQYF
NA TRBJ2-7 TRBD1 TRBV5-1 TGCGCCAGCAGCCACGATGGGACAGGGGCCTCCTACGAGCAGTACTTC CASSHDGTGASYEQYF
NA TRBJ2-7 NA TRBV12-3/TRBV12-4 TGTGCCAGCAGTTTACGAGCGGCGGTGTACTTC CASSLRAAVYF
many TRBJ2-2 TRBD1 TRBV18 TGTGCCAGCTCACGGTCCGAGGGGGCCGACGGGGAGCTGTTTTTT CASSRSEGADGELFF
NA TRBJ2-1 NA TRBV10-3 TGTGCCATCAGGAGCCTAGCGACAAGCAATGAGCAGTTCTTC CAIRSLATSNEQFF
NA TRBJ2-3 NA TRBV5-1 TGCGCCAGCAGCTTGGAGTCTATCGGGAGAGGGGCAGATACGCAGTATTTT CASSLESIGRGADTQYF
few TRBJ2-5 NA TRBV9 TGTGCCAGCAGCGTATTTGGTGGGGGCGCAGAGACCCAGTACTTC CASSVFGGGAETQYF
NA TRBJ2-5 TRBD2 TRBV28 TGTGCCAGCAGCGCCCGACTAGCGGGAGGAGAGACCCAGTACTTC CASSARLAGGETQYF
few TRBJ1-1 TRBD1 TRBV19 TGTGCCAGTAGTATCCTCAAGGGACAGGGGTTCACTGAAGCTTTCTTT CASSILKGQGFTEAFF
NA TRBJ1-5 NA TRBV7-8 TGTGCCAGCAGCCGAACCTTGGGCTATCAGCCCCAGCATTTT CASSRTLGYQPQHF
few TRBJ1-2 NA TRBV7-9 TGTGCCAGCAGCTTAGTTATAGTAGGGACTAAGGCCTTC CASSLVIVGTKAF
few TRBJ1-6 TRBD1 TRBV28 TGTGCCAGCAGTTTATCTCTGGGACAGCTTAATTCACCCCTCCACTTT CASSLSLGQLNSPLHF
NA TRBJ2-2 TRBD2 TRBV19 TGTGCCAGTGGGCCCTCGGCGGGAGTGTCCGGGGAGCTGTTTTTT CASGPSAGVSGELFF
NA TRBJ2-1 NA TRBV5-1 TGCGCCAGCATTCTGGACTCGAGCTCCTACAATGAGCAGTTCTTC CASILDSSSYNEQFF
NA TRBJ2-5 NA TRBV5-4 TGTGCCAGCAGCTATAGACAGATCCAAGAGACCCAGTACTTC CASSYRQIQETQYF
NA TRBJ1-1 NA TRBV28 TGTGCCAGCAGTTTGCAACCCTCCCTTAGGGGAGCTTTCTTT CASSLQPSLRGAFF
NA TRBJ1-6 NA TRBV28 TGTGCCAGCAGTTTATTATTCCACTCAGGATCACCCCTCCACTTT CASSLLFHSGSPLHF
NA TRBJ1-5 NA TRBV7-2 TGTGCCAGCAGTTATGGCGGACAGCCCCAGCATTTT CASSYGGQPQHF
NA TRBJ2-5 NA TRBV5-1 TGCGCCAGCAGCCCGGACCCCGGGACGGCGGGGCTGACCCAGTACTTC CASSPDPGTAGLTQYF
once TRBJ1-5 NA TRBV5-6 TGTGCCAGCAGCTCGTTGACAGGCCCCCAGCATTTT CASSSLTGPQHF
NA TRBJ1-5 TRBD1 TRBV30 TGTGCCTGGAGAGGGACAGACAATCAGCCCCAGCATTTT CAWRGTDNQPQHF
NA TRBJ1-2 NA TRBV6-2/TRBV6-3 TGTGCCAGCAGTCAGGCTAACTATGGCTACACCTTC CASSQANYGYTF
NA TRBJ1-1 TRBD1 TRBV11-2 TGTGCCAGCAGCTCCATCTTCCAGGGGGCGAAGGCTGAAGCTTTCTTT CASSSIFQGAKAEAFF
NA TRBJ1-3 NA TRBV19 TGTGCCAGTAGTATCGGGGGGCATGGAAACACCATATATTTT CASSIGGHGNTIYF
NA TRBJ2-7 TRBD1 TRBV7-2 TGTGCCAGCAGCTTACAAGGCGGCAGGGGGTTCGACGAGCAGTACTTC CASSLQGGRGFDEQYF
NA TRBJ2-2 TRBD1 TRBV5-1 TGCGCCAGCAGCTCGACAGGGGTGGTGGCCGGGGAGCTGTTTTTT CASSSTGVVAGELFF
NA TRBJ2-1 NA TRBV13 TGTGCCAGCAGCTTAGGGCGACTAGTTTACAATGAGCAGTTCTTC CASSLGRLVYNEQFF
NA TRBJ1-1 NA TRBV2 TGTGCCAGCAGTGAAACAAACACTGAAGCTTTCTTT CASSETNTEAFF
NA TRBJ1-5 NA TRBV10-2 TGCGCCAGCAGTGAGTCGACTCTGAGTCAGCCCCAGCATTTT CASSESTLSQPQHF
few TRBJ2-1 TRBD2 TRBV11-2 TGTGCCAGCAGCTCCGTACGACTAGCGGGAATCAATGAGCAGTTCTTC CASSSVRLAGINEQFF
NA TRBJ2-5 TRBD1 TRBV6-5 TGTGCCAGCAGCCGGGACAGGGACGAGACCCAGTACTTC CASSRDRDETQYF
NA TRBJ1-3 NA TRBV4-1 TGCGCCAGCAGCCCATACCTGGCTGGCTCTGGAAACACCATATATTTT CASSPYLAGSGNTIYF